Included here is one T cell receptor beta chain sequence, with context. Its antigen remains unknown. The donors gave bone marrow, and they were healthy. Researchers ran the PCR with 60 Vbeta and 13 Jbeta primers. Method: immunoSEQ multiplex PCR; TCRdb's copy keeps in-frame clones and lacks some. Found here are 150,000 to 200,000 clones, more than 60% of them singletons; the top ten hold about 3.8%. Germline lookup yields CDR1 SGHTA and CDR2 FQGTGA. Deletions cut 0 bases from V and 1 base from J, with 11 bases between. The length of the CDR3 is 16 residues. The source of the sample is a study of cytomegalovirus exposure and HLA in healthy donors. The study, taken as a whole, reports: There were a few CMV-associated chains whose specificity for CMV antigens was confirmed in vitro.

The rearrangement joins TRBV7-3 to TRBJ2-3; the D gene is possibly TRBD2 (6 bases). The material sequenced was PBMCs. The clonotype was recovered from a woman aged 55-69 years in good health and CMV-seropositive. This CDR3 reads CASSLTTGLRTDTQYF. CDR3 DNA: TGTGCCAGCAGCTTAACGACGGGACTCCGCACAGATACGCAGTATTTT. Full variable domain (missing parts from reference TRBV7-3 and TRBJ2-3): GAGVSQTPSNKVTEKGKYVELRCDPISGHTALYWYRQSLGQGPEFLIYFQGTGAADDSGLPNDRFFAVRPEGSVSTLKIQRTERGDSAVYLCASSLTTGLRTDTQYFGPGTRLTVL.